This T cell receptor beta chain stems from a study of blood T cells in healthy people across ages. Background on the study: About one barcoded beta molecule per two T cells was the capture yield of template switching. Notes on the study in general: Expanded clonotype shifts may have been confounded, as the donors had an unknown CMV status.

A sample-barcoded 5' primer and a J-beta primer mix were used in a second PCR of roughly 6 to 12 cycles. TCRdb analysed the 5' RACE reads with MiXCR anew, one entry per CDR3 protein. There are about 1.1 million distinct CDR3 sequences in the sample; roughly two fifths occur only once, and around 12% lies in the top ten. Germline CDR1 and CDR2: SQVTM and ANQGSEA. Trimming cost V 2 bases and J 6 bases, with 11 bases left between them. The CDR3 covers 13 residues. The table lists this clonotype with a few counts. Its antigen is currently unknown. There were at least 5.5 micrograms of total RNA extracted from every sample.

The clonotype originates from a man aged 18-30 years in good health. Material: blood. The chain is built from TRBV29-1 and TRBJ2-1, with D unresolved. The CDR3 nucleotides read TGCAGCGTTGAAATCCGGTACCCCAATGAGCAGTTCTTC. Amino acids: CSVEIRYPNEQFF.